The 14 T cell receptor beta chains in this list originate from one sample, sequenced in a study of shared clonotypes between healthy human individuals. Sequencing used immunoSEQ multiplex PCR; TCRdb keeps in-frame clones, though not all of them. The sample consists of approximately 620,000 clones, approximately 97% of them appearing once. The sequenced sample consisted of naive CD4+ T cells sorted from blood. Subset reported: CD45RA+ positively selected. These receptors were taken from a woman aged 25 to 39 in good health.

This clone was observed a handful of times. V is TRBV10-1 and J is TRBJ1-5, with unresolved D. Germline assignment: CDR1 WNHNN and CDR2 SYGVQD (reference sequence). The ends were cut back, 0 bases at V and 9 bases at J, with 12 bases in the middle. The CDR3 has 14 residues. The CDR3 bases are TGCGCCAGCAGTGAGTCGACGGCCGAAGGGCCCCAGCATTTT. It translates to CASSESTAEGPQHF.

This clone was counted only a few times. J is TRBJ1-5 and V is TRBV19; no firm D call. V lost 2 bases and J lost 0, with 8 bases in between. Germline lookup yields CDR1 LNHDA and CDR2 SQIVND (reference sequence). CDR3 length: 15 residues. The CDR3 sequence: CASSILVFSNQPQHF. The CDR3 bases are TGTGCCAGTAGTATACTAGTGTTTAGCAATCAGCCCCAGCATTTT.

This sequence joins TRBV28 and TRBJ1-1, with D hard to call. The germline CDR1 and CDR2 sequences are MDHEN and SYDVKM. The V gene lost 6 bases and the J gene lost 0 bases, with 5 bases spanning the gap. CDR3 length: 12 residues. The chain's CDR3 is CASSQVNTEAFF. The CDR3 nucleotides are TGTGCCAGCAGCCAAGTGAACACTGAAGCTTTCTTT.

The CDR3 loop reads CASSLGVSPVDNQPQHF. For the CDR3, the DNA is TGTGCCAGCAGCTTAGGCGTATCTCCCGTTGACAATCAGCCCCAGCATTTT. This chain joins TRBV7-9 and TRBJ1-5; D gene ambiguous. This CDR3 contains 17 residues. Trimming took 1 base from V and 3 from J, leaving 16 bases between them. Germline V gene sequence: CDR1 SEHNR, CDR2 FQNEAQ (reference sequence).

The chain carries TRBV2 and TRBJ2-7; 9 nucleotides agree with TRBD1. The V and J ends lost 6 bases and 4 bases, in that order; junction bases with no gene match: 4. The V gene's germline CDR1 is SNHLY and CDR2 FYNNEI. The CDR3 extends over 13 amino acids. CDR3 residues: CASRDRGGYEQYF. DNA of the CDR3: TGTGCCAGCAGAGACAGGGGGGGATACGAGCAGTACTTC.

The chain joins TRBV7-2 to TRBJ2-2; the D gene is possibly TRBD2 (6 bases). This CDR3 is built from 14 residues. CDR1 and CDR2 (germline): SGHTA, FQGNSA. Trimming pared 3 bases from V and 7 bases from J, leaving 12 bases between. The CDR3 protein is CASSFHGSNGELFF. DNA of the CDR3: TGTGCCAGCAGCTTCCACGGGAGTAACGGGGAGCTGTTTTTT.

The chain carries TRBV2 and TRBJ2-2, with D possibly called TRBD1 or TRBD2 (7 bases each). The CDR3 covers 13 residues. V lost 8 bases, J lost 4 bases, and 11 bases lay in between. Germline V gene sequence: CDR1 SNHLY, CDR2 FYNNEI. CDR3 sequence: CASARGGTGELFF. The CDR3 region has the DNA TGTGCCAGCGCCAGGGGGGGCACCGGGGAGCTGTTTTTT.

The gene calls are TRBV28 and TRBJ2-5; D is undetermined. This CDR3 region has 14 residues. Germline CDR1 and CDR2: MDHEN and SYDVKM. V was shortened by 3 bases and J by 2 bases, with 10 bases between the two germline ends. The CDR3 loop reads CASSLADAQETQYF. CDR3 DNA sequence: TGTGCCAGCAGTTTGGCAGACGCTCAAGAGACCCAGTACTTC. Based on the CDR3 plus reference TRBV28 and TRBJ2-5, the full variable domain is DVKVTQSSRYLVKRTGEKVFLECVQDMDHENMFWYRQDPGLGLRLIYFSYDVKMKEKGDIPEGYSVSREKKERFSLILESASTNQTSMYLCASSLADAQETQYFGPGTRLLVL.

The V call is TRBV5-1, the J call TRBJ2-3; unclear D gene. The CDR3 extends over 14 amino acids. Germline CDR1 is SGHRS and CDR2 is YFSETQ. With 5 bases removed from V and 2 bases from J, the gap between germline ends came to 12 bases. The CDR3 DNA sequence: TGCGCCAGCAGGCCGTGGGGATCCACAGATACGCAGTATTTT. Encoded protein: CASRPWGSTDTQYF.

The chain employs TRBV29-1 and TRBJ1-1; 8 bases are shared with TRBD1. The J segment lost 5 bases and the V segment lost 2 bases, leaving 10 bases of the junction unmatched. Germline V lookup: CDR1 SQVTM, CDR2 ANQGSEA. The CDR3 is made up of 15 amino acids. The CDR3 coding sequence is TGCAGCGTTGAACCTCGGGCAGGGGGCCTTACTGAAGCTTTCTTT. Amino acid sequence: CSVEPRAGGLTEAFF.

CDR3: CASSKGLAGNTDTQYF. The CDR3 nucleotides are TGCGCCAGCAGCAAGGGACTAGCGGGGAACACAGATACGCAGTATTTT. This chain connects TRBV5-1 to TRBJ2-3; 13 bases agree with TRBD2. The V and J ends lost 4 bases and 2 bases, in that order; junction bases with no gene match: 4. CDR3 length equals 16 residues. The germline CDR1 and CDR2 sequences are SGHRS and YFSETQ. The complete variable domain, with remaining parts taken from reference TRBV5-1 and TRBJ2-3, reads KAGVTQTPRYLIKTRGQQVTLSCSPISGHRSVSWYQQTPGQGLQFLFEYFSETQRNKGNFPGRFSGRQFSNSRSEMNVSTLELGDSALYLCASSKGLAGNTDTQYFGPGTRLTVL.

Regarding this clone: Other DNA sequences of this sample code for an identical CDR3. V and J are TRBV5-4 and TRBJ2-5; tentatively, D is TRBD1 or TRBD2 (5 bases each). The germline V gene has CDR1 SGHNT and CDR2 YYREEE (reference sequence). CDR3 length equals 14 residues. Trimming removed 0 bases from V and 3 bases from J, with 9 bases in between. The CDR3, as DNA: TGTGCCAGCAGCTTGGCGGGGACGGAAGAGACCCAGTACTTC. Its translation: CASSLAGTEETQYF.

V usage is TRBV12-2 and J usage is TRBJ2-7; no DNA check was done on the table's D call, TRBD2. TRBV12-2 is a pseudogene locus. The CDR3 has 13 amino acids. In DNA, the CDR3 is TGTGCAAGTCGCTTCGGGGGTCCCTACGAGCAGTACTTC. Protein product: CASRFGGPYEQYF.

CDR3 sequence reads: CATKGGGPPYEQYF. CDR3 coding DNA: TGTGCCACCAAGGGAGGGGGGCCGCCCTACGAGCAGTACTTC. J is TRBJ2-7 and V is TRBV28, with D maybe TRBD2 (7 bases). The CDR3 contains 14 residues. Germline V gene sequence: CDR1 MDHEN, CDR2 SYDVKM. Trimming removed 10 bases from V and 2 bases from J, with 18 bases in between.